This T cell receptor beta chain emerged from a study of CD8+ T cells in alopecia areata. On the study more broadly: Tofacitinib administration to treated patients was oral, at 5 to 10 mg twice daily.

Concerning this clone: One junction end does not reproduce the germline sequence, and a read error may be involved. At the DNA level, this CDR3 is encoded by other sequences in the same sample as well.

This CDR3 is 12 amino acids long. The germline CDR1 and CDR2 sequences are SQVTM and ANQGSEA. Extraction of RNA preceded its reverse transcription into cDNA, which served as the sequencing template. The repertoire was sequenced with immunoSEQ multiplex PCR; TCRdb's copy has only in-frame clones and lacks some. The sample lists around 140,000 clones; 45% to 50% were seen once. The sequence came from a human donor with alopecia areata. The rearrangement uses TRBV29-1 and TRBJ2-7; D remains unclear. The input for sequencing was CD8+ T cells sorted from blood, taken at week 0. The CDR3 DNA reads as TGCAGCGTTGAGGAAGGTAACTACGAGCAATACTTC. This gives the protein CSVEEGNYEQYF.